Presented here are 13 T cell receptor beta chains from one specimen sequenced in a study of blood T cells in healthy people across ages (dated by TCRdb to between 2015 and 2017). Libraries were constructed by 5' RACE. The reads were generated on an Illumina HiSeq 2500. The second PCR ran for roughly 7 to 11 cycles and used a J-beta primer mix along with a sample-barcoded 5' primer. TCRdb took the public reads, trimmed them with fastp at Q25, ran MiXCR for clone calling and kept in-frame beta chains. Each CDR3 protein appears once, grouped with its most common genes and DNA. Recorded for this sample are hundreds of thousands of distinct CDR3 sequences; about 61% of them occurred a single time. More than 25% of the sample is held by the ten biggest clonotypes. Sequenced input: blood. Receptors were obtained from a man in his forties in good health.

This clonotype has a handful of counts. The chain uses TRBV12-5 and TRBJ2-5; D may be TRBD1 or TRBD2 (6 bases each). This CDR3 is built from 14 residues. The V end lost 2 bases, the J end lost 4 bases, and 11 bases lay between the germline ends. Per the germline V gene, CDR1 is LGHNT and CDR2 is FRNRAP. This CDR3 reads CASGLRTAGETQYF. For the CDR3, the DNA is TGTGCTAGTGGTTTGAGGACAGCGGGAGAGACCCAGTACTTC.

The chain carries TRBV14 and TRBJ2-3, with a weak D call TRBD2 (5 bases). The CDR3 has 14 amino acids. CDR1 is SGHDN and CDR2 is FVKESK in the germline V gene. V dropped 4 bases and J dropped 1 base, with 9 bases sitting between them. For the CDR3, the DNA is TGTGCCAGCAGCCGGAACGGGGGCACAGATACGCAGTATTTT. It translates to CASSRNGGTDTQYF.

This clonotype occurred a few times. The chain recombines TRBV10-3 with TRBJ2-3; 7 bases are shared with TRBD2. J was trimmed by 2 bases and V by 8 bases; bases with no gene match: 16. Germline V gives CDR1 ENHRY, CDR2 SYGVKD. This CDR3 comprises 17 residues. Here the CDR3 reads CAISRLRGLADTDTQYF. The CDR3 region has the DNA TGTGCCATCTCTCGCCTTAGGGGTCTAGCGGACACAGATACGCAGTATTTT.

The chain employs TRBV3-1 and TRBJ2-5; a possible D gene is TRBD2 (5 bases). Germline V gene sequence: CDR1 LGHDT, CDR2 YNNKEL (reference sequence). The CDR3 length is 13 residues. Between the trimmed V and J ends, which lost 2 bases and 7 bases, there was a span of 11 bases. In DNA, the CDR3 is TGTGCCAGCAGCCAAAATAGCGTGGGGACCCAGTACTTC. It translates to CASSQNSVGTQYF.

The CDR3 DNA reads TGTGCCAGCAGTTACGGGACAGCTAGTAAGTTCAGCACAGATACGCAGTATTTT. This sequence encodes CASSYGTASKFSTDTQYF. The chain couples TRBV6-5 to TRBJ2-3, with 7 positions matching TRBD1. The V and J ends lost 2 bases and 0 bases, in that order; junction bases with no gene match: 11. Germline assignment: CDR1 MNHEY and CDR2 SVGAGI. The CDR3 sequence is 18 residues long.

Only a few counts were recorded for this clonotype. The chain recombines TRBV12-3 or TRBV12-4 with TRBJ2-2; D is perhaps TRBD1 (5 bases). The V end was cut by 7 bases, the J end by 4 bases, with 16 bases between. This CDR3 region has 15 residues. As DNA, the CDR3 is TGTGCCAGCAACTTCAGGGTTCAGGCCACCGGGGAGCTGTTTTTT. Residues: CASNFRVQATGELFF.

J is TRBJ1-3 and V is TRBV15, with TRBD1 as a possible D gene (6 bases). CDR3 length: 15 residues. The V and J ends lost 6 bases and 0 bases respectively, with 12 bases between them. The germline V gene has CDR1 LNHNV and CDR2 YYDKDF (reference sequence). CDR3 sequence reads: CATSADSSSGNTIYF. The CDR3 DNA reads TGTGCCACCAGTGCGGACAGTTCCTCTGGAAACACCATATATTTT.

This chain uses TRBV6-5 with TRBJ2-7; 9 nucleotides agree with TRBD1. The CDR3 has 16 residues. V trimming: 5 bases; J trimming: 3 bases; junction bases outside the gene matches: 11. CDR1 is MNHEY and CDR2 is SVGAGI in the germline V gene. The CDR3, as DNA: TGTGCCAGCAGTCCACACGGGGGACAGGGAGGCTACGAGCAGTACTTC. Residues: CASSPHGGQGGYEQYF.

The gene calls are TRBV5-1 and TRBJ2-1; D tentatively reads TRBD1 or TRBD2 (5 bases each). The length of the CDR3 is 15 residues. Per the germline V gene, CDR1 is SGHRS and CDR2 is YFSETQ. The V and J ends lost 1 base and 7 bases respectively, with 15 bases between them. DNA for the CDR3: TGCGCCAGCAGCTTGACACGGGGCCTATCGAATGAGCAGTTCTTC. Protein product: CASSLTRGLSNEQFF.

This chain links TRBV7-2 with TRBJ1-4, with 10 bases aligning to TRBD1. This CDR3 is 15 amino acids long. With V trimmed by 6 bases and J by 7 bases, 8 bases remained unmatched. The germline CDR1 and CDR2 sequences are SGHTA and FQGNSA. The CDR3 coding sequence is TGTGCCAGCAGTCAGACAGGGGGCGCGGGTGAAAAACTGTTTTTT. It specifies CASSQTGGAGEKLFF.

The chain links TRBV28 to TRBJ2-1; 10 bases fit TRBD2. The CDR3 covers 16 residues. In germline, CDR1 is MDHEN, CDR2 SYDVKM. J was trimmed by 7 bases and V by 2 bases; bases with no gene match: 8. The CDR3 reads CASSLDASGSGNEQFF. As DNA, the CDR3 is TGTGCCAGCAGTTTAGACGCTAGCGGGAGTGGAAATGAGCAGTTCTTC.

The J gene is TRBJ1-1, the V gene TRBV7-3, with D unclear. The CDR3 runs 14 residues. Germline CDR1 reads SGHTA; CDR2 reads FQGTGA. Trimming removed 2 bases from V and 4 bases from J, with 11 bases in between. The CDR3 spells CASSLYDGSTEAFF. As DNA, the CDR3 is TGTGCCAGCAGCTTATACGATGGGTCCACTGAAGCTTTCTTT.

This chain uses TRBV7-9 with TRBJ2-6; D gene uncertain. This CDR3 is 13 amino acids long. Trimming removed 3 bases at V and 3 bases at J, with 3 bases between. Per germline, CDR1 SEHNR and CDR2 FQNEAQ (reference sequence). Here the CDR3 DNA reads TGTGCCAGCAGCTTGCTTGGGGCCAACGTCCTGACTTTC. Translation: CASSLLGANVLTF.